This T cell receptor (beta chain) was captured in a study of memory CD4+ T cells and cytomegalovirus serostatus. Across the whole study: Donors were healthy Belgian adults, 10 or so CMV seropositive and approximately 25 seronegative.

The sort gate was single viable CD3+CD4+CD8-CD45RO+ cells for memory CD4+ T cells. CMV serostatus came from serum IgG against pp150, pp28, p38, p52. Notes on this clone: Its antigen remains unknown.

Measured with immunoSEQ multiplex PCR; TCRdb has only the in-frame clones, and not every one. Here the sample spans tens of thousands of clones, about 80% being singletons. Regarding the study as a whole: The CMV-associated TCR signature appears largely within the CD4+ memory repertoire. Of under 200 reported CMV TCRbeta sequences, just over 65 were found in memory CD4+ repertoires.

In germline, CDR1 is LNHDA, CDR2 SQIVND (reference sequence). The CDR3 sequence is 16 residues long. V was pared by 6 bases and J by 0 bases, with 17 bases between. The origin of this receptor is an adult in good health and CMV-seronegative. Sequences were obtained from memory CD4+ T cells from blood. This rearrangement joins TRBV19 to TRBJ1-1; a weak D match, TRBD1 (6 bases). The CDR3 coding sequence is TGTGCCAGTAGGATGGCGACAGGCTCATTGAACACTGAAGCTTTCTTT. Translated, it gives CASRMATGSLNTEAFF.